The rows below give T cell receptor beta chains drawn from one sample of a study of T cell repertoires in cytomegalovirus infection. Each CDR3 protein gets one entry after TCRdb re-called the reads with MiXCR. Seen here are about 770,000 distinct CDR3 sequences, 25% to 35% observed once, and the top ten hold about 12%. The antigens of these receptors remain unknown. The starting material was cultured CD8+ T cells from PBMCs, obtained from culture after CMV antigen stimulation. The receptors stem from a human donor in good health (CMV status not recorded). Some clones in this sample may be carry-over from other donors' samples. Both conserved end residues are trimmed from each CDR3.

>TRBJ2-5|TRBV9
ASSARGLATQETQY
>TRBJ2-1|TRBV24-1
ATSDLGGHNEQF
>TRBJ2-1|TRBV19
ASSKLDRPMDEQF
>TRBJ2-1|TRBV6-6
ASSYGGSNNEQF
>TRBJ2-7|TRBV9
ASSQAGGTYEQY
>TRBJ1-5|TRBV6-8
ASSYDRAGPQH
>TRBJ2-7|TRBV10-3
AISDRVGSYEQY
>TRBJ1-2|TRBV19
ASSIHPGLDYGYT
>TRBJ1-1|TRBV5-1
ASSGAGGAEAF
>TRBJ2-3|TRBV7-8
ASSFPGPRRDTQY
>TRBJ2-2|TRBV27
ASSLTFPSNTGELF